The clone carrying this T cell receptor (beta chain) was found many times. Antigen specificity is unknown. Libraries of TCR beta came from quantitative 5'-RACE with molecular barcodes. MiXCR, run by TCRdb on the 5' RACE reads, gives a single entry per CDR3 protein. The sample contains 40,000 or so distinct CDR3 sequences, roughly 3% of which appear only once. The entry originates in a study of CD8 T cells in ankylosing spondylitis. Study-level findings and limits: Significantly higher representation of disease-linked clones was reported for matched ankylosing spondylitis synovial fluid. Made up of eight highly homologous variants, a TCR beta motif appeared characteristic of ankylosing spondylitis blood.

CDR1 is SGDLS and CDR2 is YYNGEE in the germline V gene. V lost 0 bases and J lost 5, with 5 bases in between. The length of the CDR3 is 12 residues. This chain joins TRBV9 and TRBJ1-2; no clear D. The source material was blood, either unsorted or a sorted T cell fraction (not recorded which). The receptor was isolated from a male donor with ankylosing spondylitis or in good health (not recorded which). CDR3 sequence (DNA): TGTGCCAGCAGCGTAGGGGTGTATGGCTACACCTTC. This encodes CASSVGVYGYTF.